The text below deals with one TCR beta chain. The sample originates from a study of OX40 agonist ivuxolimab in advanced cancers. Study in general: The group had a mean age of about 64 years, ranged from 23 to 79, and was less than 85% male.

The repertoire was sequenced with immunoSEQ multiplex PCR; TCRdb's copy has only in-frame clones and lacks some. Found here are 130,000 or so clones, approximately 92% of them singletons; the top ten hold 0.15% to 0.17%. The ends lost 6 bases at V and 3 bases at J; junction bases unmatched: 6. The CDR3 runs 15 residues. The germline CDR1 and CDR2 sequences are MNHEY and SVGAGI. The source material was CD4+ or CD8+ T cells sorted from blood, sampled in a trial of the OX40 agonist ivuxolimab. The chain employs TRBV6-5 and TRBJ1-4, with TRBD1 matching over 8 bases. This clonotype was sampled from an adult with an advanced solid tumor such as melanoma, head and neck, liver or kidney cancer. The CDR3 loop reads CASSSQGAANEKLFF. CDR3 DNA: TGTGCCAGCAGCTCTCAGGGGGCAGCTAATGAAAAACTGTTTTTT.